This TCR beta chain appears in the sequencing data of a study of PD-1 blockade in classical Hodgkin lymphoma. Study in general: Patients had nivolumab dosed at 3 mg/kg, delivered intravenously every 2 weeks. Study conclusions and caveats: Complete responders started with a diversity level that resembled newly diagnosed patients at baseline. Initiation of nivolumab under 1 year after ASCT led to exclusion of patients. The study found that TCR diversity rose significantly by C4D1 in CD4+ but not CD8+ cells.

TCRdb's copy holds only in-frame clones and misses some; the assay was immunoSEQ multiplex PCR. The sample lists 57,000 or so clones; 87% were seen once. Regarding this clone: The antigen is unknown.

Time point indicated: cycle 4 day 1 (C4D1), after more than five weeks of nivolumab. Every single patient, without exception, relapsed after autologous stem cell transplantation, and brentuximab vedotin exposure varied. CDR1 and CDR2 from the germline V gene are SGHTA and FQGTGA. The CDR3 runs 15 residues. Trimming removed 2 bases from V and 5 bases from J; junction bases left unmatched: 0. The rearrangement joins TRBV7-3 to TRBJ2-2; TRBD2 aligns across 12 bases. The material sequenced was peripheral blood mononuclear cells (PBMCs), taken before the fourth cycle of nivolumab. The receptor comes from a human donor with classical Hodgkin lymphoma. Here the CDR3 DNA reads TGTGCCAGCAGCTTAGGACTAGCGGGGACCGGGGAGCTGTTTTTT. It translates to CASSLGLAGTGELFF.